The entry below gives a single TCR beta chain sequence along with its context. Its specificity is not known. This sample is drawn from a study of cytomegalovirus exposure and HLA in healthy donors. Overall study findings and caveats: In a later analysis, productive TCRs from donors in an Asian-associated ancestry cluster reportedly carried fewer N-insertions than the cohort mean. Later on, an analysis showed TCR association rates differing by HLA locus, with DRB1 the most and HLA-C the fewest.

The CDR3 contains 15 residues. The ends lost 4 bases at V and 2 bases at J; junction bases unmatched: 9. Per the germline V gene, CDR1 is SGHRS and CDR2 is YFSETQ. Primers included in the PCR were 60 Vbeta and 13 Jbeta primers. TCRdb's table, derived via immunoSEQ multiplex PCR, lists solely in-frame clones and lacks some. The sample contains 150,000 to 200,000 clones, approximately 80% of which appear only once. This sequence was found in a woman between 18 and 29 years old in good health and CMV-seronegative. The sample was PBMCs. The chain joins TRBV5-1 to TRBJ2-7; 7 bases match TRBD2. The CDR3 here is CASSLESSGPYEQYF. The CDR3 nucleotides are TGCGCCAGCAGCCTGGAATCTAGCGGACCCTACGAGCAGTACTTC.